Included here is one T cell receptor (beta chain) sequence, with context. Its specificity is not known. The data stem from a study of cytomegalovirus exposure and HLA in healthy donors. Study findings and constraints: The classifier was said to identify cytomegalovirus status with high specificity and sensitivity.

CDR1 is ENHRY and CDR2 is SYGVKD in the germline V gene. The CDR3 runs to 10 residues. Deletions cut 11 bases from V and 7 bases from J, with 11 bases between. The data were produced by immunoSEQ multiplex PCR, yet TCRdb's version contains in-frame clones alone and is incomplete. The sample has 330,000 or so clones, roughly 90% seen once; the top ten hold about 0.8%. The rearrangement links TRBV10-3 to TRBJ1-2, with D uncertain. Material for sequencing was PBMCs. The receptor was derived from a woman between 18 and 29 years old in good health and CMV-seronegative. In nucleotides, the CDR3 is TGTGCCGCGGGCCGAAGTGGCTACACCTTC. Its protein product is CAAGRSGYTF.